The 11 T cell receptor beta chains below all came from one sample that was sequenced in a study of blood T cell repertoires in COVID-19. Data came from immunoSEQ multiplex PCR; TCRdb stores just in-frame clones and leaves some out. This sample has fewer than 500,000 clones, with around 84% found just once. Specimen: peripheral blood. All receptors come from a human donor with acute or convalescent COVID-19. The donor label of this sample is uncertain.

The J gene is TRBJ1-5, the V gene TRBV7-8, with 7 bases fitting TRBD1. The V gene end was trimmed by 1 base and the J gene end by 1 base; junction bases not matched to a gene: 7. This CDR3 region has 17 residues. Germline-derived CDR1 and CDR2 are SGHVS and FQNEAQ. CDR3 sequence reads: CASSLGQGVRSNQPQHF. CDR3 in DNA: TGTGCCAGCAGCTTAGGACAGGGAGTACGAAGCAATCAGCCCCAGCATTTT.

The V gene is TRBV6-1, the J gene TRBJ1-1, with 7 positions matching TRBD1. Germline V lookup: CDR1 MNHNS, CDR2 SASEGT. The CDR3 is 14 residues long. The V and J ends lost 1 base and 6 bases, in that order; junction bases with no gene match: 5. CDR3: CASSEGQGVAEAFF. For the CDR3, the DNA is TGTGCCAGCAGTGAAGGACAGGGTGTCGCTGAAGCTTTCTTT.

This sequence joins TRBV6-5 and TRBJ2-7, with 11 bases aligning to TRBD2. CDR3 length: 14 amino acids. J was trimmed by 4 bases and V by 2 bases; bases with no gene match: 1. Per germline, CDR1 MNHEY and CDR2 SVGAGI. CDR3 coding DNA: TGTGCCAGCAGTTACGGGACTAGCGGTTACGAGCAGTACTTC. This codes for CASSYGTSGYEQYF.

V and J are TRBV25-1 and TRBJ1-1; no reliable D call. Between the trimmed V and J ends, which lost 4 bases and 1 base, there was a span of 10 bases. This CDR3 comprises 14 residues. Germline values: CDR1 MGHDK, CDR2 SYGVNS. In DNA form, the CDR3 reads TGTGCCAGCAGTGGCCGAAGGAGGAACACTGAAGCTTTCTTT. Translated: CASSGRRRNTEAFF.

The DNA of the CDR3 is TGCGCCAGCAGTGAGTCCTCGCGGGGGGCGTTTAATGAGCAGTTCTTC. Amino acid sequence: CASSESSRGAFNEQFF. The chain joins TRBV10-2 to TRBJ2-1; 8 bases align to TRBD2. The CDR3 spans 16 residues. J was trimmed by 7 bases and V by 0 bases; bases with no gene match: 8. In germline, CDR1 is WSHSY, CDR2 SAAADI.

V gene TRBV19 combines with J gene TRBJ1-1, with 7 nucleotides matching TRBD1. CDR1 LNHDA and CDR2 SQIVND come from the germline V gene (reference sequence). V was clipped by 5 bases and J by 0 bases; unmatched bases: 6. This CDR3 has 15 residues. The CDR3 reads CASSWAGGMNTEAFF. The DNA of the CDR3 is TGTGCCAGTAGTTGGGCAGGGGGGATGAACACTGAAGCTTTCTTT.

CDR3 region: CASSSDRTVFPHNTEAFF. The CDR3 DNA reads as TGCGCCAGCAGCTCGGACAGAACCGTCTTCCCACATAACACTGAAGCTTTCTTT. The V call is TRBV5-1, the J call TRBJ1-1; a weak D match, TRBD1 (6 bases). The germline V gene has CDR1 SGHRS and CDR2 YFSETQ. Trimming pared 3 bases from V and 2 bases from J, leaving 23 bases between. The CDR3 contains 18 residues.

The rearrangement uses TRBV30 and TRBJ1-1, with unresolved D. Germline lookup yields CDR1 GTSNPN and CDR2 SVGIG (reference sequence). This CDR3 has 13 residues. The ends were cut back, 2 bases at V and 5 bases at J, with 12 bases in the middle. CDR3 sequence (DNA): TGTGCCTGGAGTCGAGGTAGCGGGACTGAAGCTTTCTTT. This translates into CAWSRGSGTEAFF. Combining the CDR3 with reference TRBV30 and TRBJ1-1 gives the whole variable domain SQTIHQWPATLVQPVGSPLSLECTVEGTSNPNLYWYRQAAGRGLQLLFYSVGIGQISSEVPQNLSASRPQDRQFILSSKKLLLSDSGFYLCAWSRGSGTEAFFGQGTRLTVV.

The rearrangement links TRBV6-6 to TRBJ1-3; weak D call: TRBD1 (6 bases). CDR1 is MNHNY and CDR2 is SVGAGI in the germline V gene (reference sequence). V was trimmed by 7 bases and J by 0 bases, leaving 16 bases between them. The CDR3 is 16 amino acids. The chain's CDR3 is CASTSTSGVSGNTIYF. As DNA, the CDR3 is TGTGCCAGCACCAGCACCTCAGGGGTCTCTGGAAACACCATATATTTT.

This chain links TRBV15 with TRBJ2-1; 10 nucleotides line up with TRBD2. The CDR3 covers 16 residues. CDR1 is LNHNV and CDR2 is YYDKDF in the germline V gene (reference sequence). The trim removed 1 base at V and 5 bases at J, leaving 5 bases unmatched. CDR3 sequence: CATSRVRTSGDNEQFF. CDR3 nucleotide sequence: TGTGCCACCAGCAGAGTTCGGACTAGCGGAGACAATGAGCAGTTCTTC.

The chain combines TRBV27 with TRBJ2-5; 12 bases align to TRBD2. This CDR3 is built from 17 residues. J was trimmed by 1 base and V by 0 bases; bases with no gene match: 3. CDR1 is MNHEY, CDR2 SMNVEV, per germline (reference sequence). This CDR3 is CASSLSPSGGVQETQYF. The CDR3 DNA follows: TGTGCCAGCAGTTTATCCCCTAGCGGGGGGGTCCAAGAGACCCAGTACTTC.